Sequencing of this TCR beta chain was carried out in a study of blood T cell repertoires in COVID-19 (dated by TCRdb to 2020 to 2022). At the level of the whole study: The collaborator samples originated in the United States, Italy and Spain and spanned the acute and convalescent phases of COVID-19. The material from the prospective study consisted of cDNA or gDNA derived from T cells, B-cell-depleted T cells, or PBMCs. The dataset comprised deeply sampled blood TCRbeta repertoires from subjects exposed to, actively infected with, or recovered from COVID-19. A freely available public database, intended as a resource for researchers studying the immune response to SARS-CoV-2, is where the repertoires were released. The samples were drawn from the first 160 participants of the ongoing ImmuneRACE study and from over 950 subjects provided by 6 global collaborators. Sample metadata almost always included a de-identified subject ID, COVID-19 status, age in years and sex. Where available, HLA class I and class II types were taken from metadata supplied by the sample provider and were not determined by assay-based typing. The full study reports these points: The amount of clinical and demographic metadata varied by source and participant and was provided uncurated.

Collaborating institutions collected whole blood in K2EDTA tubes following their own protocols. For TCRbeta analysis, collaborators shipped samples in one of three forms: frozen whole blood, isolated PBMCs, or DNA extracted from either of those sample types. The germline V gene yields KGHSH for CDR1 and LQKENI for CDR2. A distance of 6 bases separates the germline ends of V and J, which lose 0 bases and 0 bases respectively. The CDR3, from cysteine to phenylalanine, totals 15 residues. Of the read, only the CDR3 DNA is kept; its 45 bases are in frame from base 1. As concerns this clone: Its antigen remains undetermined. There are no base qualities to consult, and no much larger clone falls within one base.

The immunoSEQ Assay, a bias-controlled multiplex PCR, was used to amplify TCRbeta CDR3 regions from genomic DNA. Per the original workflow: The number of nucleated cells in each sample was estimated by amplification of reference gene primers within the assay. To quantify the absolute abundance of each unique TCRbeta CDR3 rearrangement, sequence reads were collapsed and filtered. Productive Simpson clonality was computed per sample as the square root of Simpson's diversity index over productive rearrangements. Drawn from immuneACCESS, this table holds only the in-frame rearrangements with V and J called that TCRdb kept. Clones are partly lost; checked studies trace under half to an unresolved V gene and leave the rest unexplained. V and J calls and clone size follow that table, whereas D and trimming were derived from the DNA. In this sample the table shows roughly 150,000 clones, 80% to 90% of which occur a single time. Roughly 14% of the sample goes to the ten largest clones.

This receptor was taken from a woman between 40 and 50 years old with acute or convalescent COVID-19. Sequenced: peripheral blood. The rearrangement joined TRBV18 to TRBJ1-3; there is no confident call for the D gene. The CDR3 in this case is CASSPPQSSGNTIYF. The DNA sequence follows: TGTGCCAGCTCACCACCGCAGTCCTCTGGAAACACCATATATTTT.